The clone carrying this T cell receptor (beta chain) was observed many times. Antigen specificity is unknown. Germline V gives CDR1 LGHNT, CDR2 FRNRAP. The CDR3 covers 14 residues. V gave up 1 base and J gave up 7 bases, with 12 bases separating them. Active moderate-to-severe ophthalmopathy, Clinical Activity Score at least 3, NOSPECS at least 4, under 3 months' duration. Clinical symptoms, serum thyroxine and TRAb, thyroid ultrasound and orbital computed tomography together formed the diagnostic basis. The entry originates in a study of T cells in Graves' hyperthyroidism and ophthalmopathy. Study context: Peripheral blood sampling occurred at initial diagnosis, before any treatment. General study results and limits: In blood, most of the thyroid clonotypes expanded above 0.001 were also present.

Researchers amplified the TCR beta CDR3 regions from RNA transcripts. With the HTBI primer set, the TCR CDR3 went through a first round of RT-PCR. TCRdb re-called the multiplex PCR reads with MiXCR, one entry per CDR3 protein. The table includes 620,000 or so distinct CDR3 sequences, around 13% detected once. The receptor's source is a woman aged 45-59 years with Graves' ophthalmopathy. Sequencing was carried out using blood. The chain carries TRBV12-5 and TRBJ2-3; a possible D gene is TRBD1 (6 bases). Here the CDR3 reads CASGLGTAHYTQYF. The CDR3 DNA follows: TGTGCTAGTGGTTTGGGGACAGCACATTATACGCAGTATTTT.